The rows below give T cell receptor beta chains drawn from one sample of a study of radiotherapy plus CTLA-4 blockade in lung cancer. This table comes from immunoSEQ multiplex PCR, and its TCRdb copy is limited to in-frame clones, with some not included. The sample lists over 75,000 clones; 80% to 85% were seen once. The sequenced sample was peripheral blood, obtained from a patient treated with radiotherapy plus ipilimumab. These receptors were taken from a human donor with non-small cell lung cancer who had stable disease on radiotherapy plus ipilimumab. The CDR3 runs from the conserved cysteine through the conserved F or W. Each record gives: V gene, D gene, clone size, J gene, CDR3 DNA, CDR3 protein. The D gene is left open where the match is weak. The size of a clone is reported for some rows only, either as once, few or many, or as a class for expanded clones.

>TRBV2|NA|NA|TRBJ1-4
TGTGCCAGCAGGTGGGGCGGGAGGGGTAATGAAAAACTGTTTTTT
CASRWGGRGNEKLFF
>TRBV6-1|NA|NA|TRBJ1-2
TGTGCCAGCAGTGAAGCGGCGGAGGGGCGATACTATGGCTACACCTTC
CASSEAAEGRYYGYTF
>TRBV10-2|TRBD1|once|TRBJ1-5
TGCGCCAGCAGGGGGACAGCTCAGCCCCAGCATTTT
CASRGTAQPQHF
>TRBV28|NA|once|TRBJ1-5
TGTGCCAGCACCAAAGCGGTCCAACAGAGCCAGCCCCAGCATTTT
CASTKAVQQSQPQHF
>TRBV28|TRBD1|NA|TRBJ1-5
TGTGCCAGCAGGGGGACAGGGTGGGATCAGCCCCAGCATTTT
CASRGTGWDQPQHF
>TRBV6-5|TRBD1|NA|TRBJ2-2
TGTGCCAGCAGGTCGGGACAGTTATACACCGGGGAGCTGTTTTTT
CASRSGQLYTGELFF
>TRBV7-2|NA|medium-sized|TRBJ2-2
TGTGCCAGCAGCGTACGGATTAACACCGGGGAGCTGTTTTTT
CASSVRINTGELFF
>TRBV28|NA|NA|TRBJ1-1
TGTGCCAGCAGTCCCCCCACAGGCATGAACACTGAAGCTTTCTTT
CASSPPTGMNTEAFF
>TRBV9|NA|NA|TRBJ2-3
TGTGCCAGCAGCGTAGCGAGTATTTCTAGCACAGATACGCAGTATTTT
CASSVASISSTDTQYF
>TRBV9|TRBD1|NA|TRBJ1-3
TGTGCCAGCAGCGCGAGGGGGCGCGGGTCTGGAAACACCATATATTTT
CASSARGRGSGNTIYF
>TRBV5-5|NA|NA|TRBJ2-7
TGTGCCAGCAGCAGGGGCTACGAGCAGTACTTC
CASSRGYEQYF
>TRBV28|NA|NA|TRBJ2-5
TGTGCCAGCAGTAGCAGGGAGACCCAGTACTTC
CASSSRETQYF
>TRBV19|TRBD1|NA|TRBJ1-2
TGTGCCAGTAGCTCAGATGGGACAGGGACGAACTATGGCTACACCTTC
CASSSDGTGTNYGYTF
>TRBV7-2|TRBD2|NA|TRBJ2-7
TGTGCCAGCAGCTTTGGCGGGGGGGCCTACGAGCAGTACTTC
CASSFGGGAYEQYF
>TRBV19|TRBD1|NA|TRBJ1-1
TGTGCCAGTAGTACGTGGGACAGGGAGGGAGCTTTCTTT
CASSTWDREGAFF
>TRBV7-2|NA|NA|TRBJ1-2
TGTGCCAGCAGCTTAACGACAGGAGGGGTCGGCTACACCTTC
CASSLTTGGVGYTF
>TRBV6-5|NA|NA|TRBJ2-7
TGTGCCAGCAGTAATGCCGGTGCCTACGAGCAGTACTTC
CASSNAGAYEQYF
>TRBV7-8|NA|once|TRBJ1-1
TGTGCCAGCAGCTTCATCAGGGAGGGCACTGAAGCTTTCTTT
CASSFIREGTEAFF
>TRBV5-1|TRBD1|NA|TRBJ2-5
TGCGCCAGCAGCCCTCTACAGGGGGCTGGGGAGACCCAGTACTTC
CASSPLQGAGETQYF
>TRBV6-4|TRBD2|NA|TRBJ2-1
TGTGCCAGCAGCCCTAGGACTAGCCGCTACAATGAGCAGTTCTTC
CASSPRTSRYNEQFF
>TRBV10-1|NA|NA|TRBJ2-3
TGCGCCAGCAGTGAGTCGAGGGCGGGTAGCACAGATACGCAGTATTTT
CASSESRAGSTDTQYF
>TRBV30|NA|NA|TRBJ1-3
TGTGCCTGGAGGGCCGGGGGAGCCCTCTCTGGAAACACCATATATTTT
CAWRAGGALSGNTIYF
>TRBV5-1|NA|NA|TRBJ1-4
TGCGCCAGCAGCCAGACAACAACTAATGAAAAACTGTTTTTT
CASSQTTTNEKLFF
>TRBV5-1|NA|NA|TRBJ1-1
TGCGCCAGCGGGCAAACAGGGCCGCCCACTGAAGCTTTCTTT
CASGQTGPPTEAFF
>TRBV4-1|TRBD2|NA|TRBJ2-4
TGCGCCAGCAGCCAAGATGGGTTAGCGGGAGTGAGGAACATTCAGTACTTC
CASSQDGLAGVRNIQYF
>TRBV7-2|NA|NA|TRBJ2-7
TGTGCCAGCAGCTTAGCGGGGGGCTCCTACGAGCAGTACTTC
CASSLAGGSYEQYF
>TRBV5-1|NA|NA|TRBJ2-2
TGCGCCAGCAGCTTGGGCGGAGGGTCCGGGGAGCTGTTTTTT
CASSLGGGSGELFF
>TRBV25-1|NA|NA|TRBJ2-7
TGTGCCAGCAGTGAGCCGGCGGCTACCTACGAGCAGTACTTC
CASSEPAATYEQYF
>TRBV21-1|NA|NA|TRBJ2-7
TGTGCCAGCCCCCCGGGAGTGGCCGACGCTTCGATAAGCTCCTACGAGCAGTACTTC
CASPPGVADASISSYEQYF